This T cell receptor (beta chain) comes out of a study of blood T cell repertoires in COVID-19 (dated by TCRdb to the early 2020s). Study-wide context: The collaborator samples originated in the United States, Italy and Spain and spanned the acute and convalescent phases of COVID-19. The material from the prospective study consisted of cDNA or gDNA derived from T cells, B-cell-depleted T cells, or PBMCs. The dataset comprised deeply sampled blood TCRbeta repertoires from subjects exposed to, actively infected with, or recovered from COVID-19. The repertoires were released in a freely available public database meant as a resource for research on the immune response to SARS-CoV-2. The samples were drawn from the first 160 participants of the ongoing ImmuneRACE study and from 1,254 subjects provided by 6 global collaborators. Nearly every sample came with metadata listing a de-identified subject ID, COVID-19 status, age in years and sex. Where available, HLA class I and class II types were taken from metadata supplied by the sample provider and were not determined by assay-based typing. Study-level results and caveats: The quantity of clinical and demographic metadata differed by source and by participant and was supplied without curation.

The immunoSEQ Assay, a bias-controlled multiplex PCR, was used to amplify TCRbeta CDR3 regions from genomic DNA. In the paper's pipeline: Within the assay, amplification of reference gene primers was used to estimate how many nucleated cells each sample contained. To quantify the absolute abundance of each unique TCRbeta CDR3 rearrangement, sequence reads were collapsed and filtered. For each sample, productive Simpson clonality was calculated as the square root of Simpson's diversity index across productive rearrangements. This immuneACCESS table, as held by TCRdb, lists in-frame sequences with V and J called but not all clones. Of the missing ones, under half trace to an unresolved V gene in checked studies; the others have no known cause. The D gene and trimming were derived from the DNA, and the V and J assignments and clone size from that table. The sample table shows roughly 230,000 clones, and around 81% are seen once. The ten largest make up roughly 3.1% of the sample.

A remark on this clone: What antigen it recognizes has not been identified. Base qualities are missing; no much larger clone stands one base away. In the same sample, other DNA sequences code for this CDR3.

Enrolling through a virtual design, the prospective study's participants ranged in age from roughly 18 to 89 years and lived across approximately 25 United States geographic areas. In the prospective study, cohorts were assigned on the basis of participant-reported clinical history obtained from a screening survey and a study questionnaire. Recovered participants in ImmuneRACE Cohort 3 were defined by two consecutive negative NP/OP PCR tests, clearance by a healthcare professional, or resolution of symptoms. Mobile phlebotomists in the prospective study collected whole blood, serum and a nasopharyngeal or oropharyngeal swab from every participant. Over a roughly 2-month period, participants in the prospective study had the option of providing additional blood draws and questionnaires. Prospective study blood samples were shipped either frozen or at room temperature before DNA extraction. V and J are truncated by 5 bases and 6 bases respectively, leaving an intervening sequence of 8 bases. The CDR3 measures 13 amino acids from cysteine to phenylalanine. The read is trimmed to its CDR3 DNA, 39 bases read in frame from base 1. From the germline V gene, CDR1 is MNHEY and CDR2 is SVGAGI.

Input material: PBMCs or T cells enriched from blood (not recorded which). This TCR came from a man aged 45-65 years who had recovered from COVID-19. The chain couples TRBV6-5 to TRBJ1-6; D gene: possibly TRBD1, on 5 matching bases. The CDR3 is CASSRQGNSPLHF. DNA sequence: TGTGCCAGCAGTAGGCAGGGTAATTCACCCCTCCACTTT.